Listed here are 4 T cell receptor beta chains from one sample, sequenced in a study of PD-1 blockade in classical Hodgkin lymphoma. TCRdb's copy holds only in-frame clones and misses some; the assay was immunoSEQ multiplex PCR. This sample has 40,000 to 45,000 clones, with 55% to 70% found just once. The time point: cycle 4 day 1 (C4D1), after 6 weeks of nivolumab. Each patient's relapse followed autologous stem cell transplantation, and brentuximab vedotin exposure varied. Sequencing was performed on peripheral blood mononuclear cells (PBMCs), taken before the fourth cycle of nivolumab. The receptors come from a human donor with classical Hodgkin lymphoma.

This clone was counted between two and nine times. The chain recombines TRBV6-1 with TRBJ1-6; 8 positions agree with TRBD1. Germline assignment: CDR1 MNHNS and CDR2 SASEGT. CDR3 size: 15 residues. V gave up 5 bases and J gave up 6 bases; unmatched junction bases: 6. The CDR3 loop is CASSNRDRSNSPLHF. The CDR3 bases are TGTGCCAGCAGTAACCGGGACAGGTCTAATTCACCCCTCCACTTT.

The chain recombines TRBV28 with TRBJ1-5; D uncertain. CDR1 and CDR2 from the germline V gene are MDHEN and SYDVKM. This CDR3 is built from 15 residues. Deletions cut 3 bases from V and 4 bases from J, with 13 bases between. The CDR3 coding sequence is TGTGCCAGCAGTTTGGTGGGTTCCCTAAATCAGCCCCAGCATTTT. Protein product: CASSLVGSLNQPQHF.

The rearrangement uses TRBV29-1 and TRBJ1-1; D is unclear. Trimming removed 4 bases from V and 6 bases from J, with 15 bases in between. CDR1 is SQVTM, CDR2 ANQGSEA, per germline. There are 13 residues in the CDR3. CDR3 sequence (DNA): TGCAGCGTTGGTGCCGGGGTCGGTTCTGAAGCTTTCTTT. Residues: CSVGAGVGSEAFF.

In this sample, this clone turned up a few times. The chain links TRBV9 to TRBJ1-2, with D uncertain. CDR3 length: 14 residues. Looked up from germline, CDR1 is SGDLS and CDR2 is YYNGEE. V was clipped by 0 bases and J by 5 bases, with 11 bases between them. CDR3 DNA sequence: TGTGCCAGCAGCGTAGGTGTGGACGGATATGGCTACACCTTC. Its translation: CASSVGVDGYGYTF.